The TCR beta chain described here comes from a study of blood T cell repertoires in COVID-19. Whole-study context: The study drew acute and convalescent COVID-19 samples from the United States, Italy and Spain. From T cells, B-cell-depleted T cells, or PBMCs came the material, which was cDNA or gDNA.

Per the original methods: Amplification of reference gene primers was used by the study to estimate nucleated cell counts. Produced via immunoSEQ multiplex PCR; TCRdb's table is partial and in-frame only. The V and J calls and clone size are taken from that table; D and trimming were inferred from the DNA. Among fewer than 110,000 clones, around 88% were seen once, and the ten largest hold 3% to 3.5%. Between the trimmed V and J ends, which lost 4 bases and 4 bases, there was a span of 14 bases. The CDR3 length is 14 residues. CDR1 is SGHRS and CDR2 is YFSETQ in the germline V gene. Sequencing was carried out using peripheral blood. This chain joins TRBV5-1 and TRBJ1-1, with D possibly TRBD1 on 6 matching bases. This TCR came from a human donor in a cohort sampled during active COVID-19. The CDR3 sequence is CASSEGGGITEAFF. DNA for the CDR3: TGCGCCAGCAGCGAGGGAGGGGGGATCACTGAAGCTTTCTTT.